This T cell receptor (beta chain) was sequenced during a study of blood T cell repertoires in COVID-19. Background on the study: The United States, Italy and Spain supplied acute and convalescent COVID-19 samples. PBMCs, B-cell-depleted T cells, or T cells provided the cDNA or gDNA that made up the material.

Sequenced by immunoSEQ multiplex PCR; TCRdb stores in-frame clones only, minus some. Seen here are about 130,000 clones, approximately 90% observed once, and the top ten hold 9% to 12%. Germline V gene lookup returns CDR1 SQVTM and CDR2 ANQGSEA. There are 14 residues in the CDR3. V was clipped by 3 bases and J by 2 bases; unmatched bases: 5. This clone was recorded only once. The chain links TRBV29-1 to TRBJ1-2; 8 positions agree with TRBD1. This TCR was recovered from a man aged 50 or older with acute or convalescent COVID-19. The sample was peripheral blood. The CDR3 DNA reads as TGCAGCGTTGATGCGACAGGGGCCAACTATGGCTACACCTTC. It specifies CSVDATGANYGYTF.